This T cell receptor (beta chain) was sequenced in a study of technical replicates of blood from a few donors. Generated by immunoSEQ multiplex PCR, the TCRdb table keeps only in-frame clones and is missing some. The sample lists about 84,000 clones; just over 90% were seen once. The CDR3 consists of 23 residues. V lost 5 bases and J 6 bases, leaving 40 bases between the germline ends. From germline, CDR1 is MDHEN and CDR2 SYDVKM. The specimen sequenced was T cells isolated from PBMCs. The V and J genes are TRBV28 and TRBJ2-2, with D maybe TRBD2 (6 bases). The TCR originated in a human donor in good health. In nucleotides, the CDR3 is TGTGCCAGCAGTCACAAGTGGGCTTCTTCCTCTAGCTCTACTATCGGAGGGGCCGGGGAGCTGTTTTTT. Its protein product is CASSHKWASSSSSTIGGAGELFF.